This entry lists 14 T cell receptor beta chains sequenced from one sample in a study of cytomegalovirus exposure and HLA in healthy donors. PCR amplification relied on 60 Vbeta primers (plus 13 Jbeta primers). TCRdb's table, derived via immunoSEQ multiplex PCR, lists solely in-frame clones and lacks some. In all, the sample yields some 76,000 clones. The source material was PBMCs. Receptors originate from a boy younger than 18 in good health and CMV-seronegative.

The V gene is TRBV7-9, the J gene TRBJ1-5, with 9 bases aligning to TRBD1. V lost 5 bases and J lost 6; bases outside the gene matches: 2. This CDR3 region has 13 residues. CDR1 and CDR2 (germline): SEHNR, FQNEAQ (reference sequence). The CDR3 nucleotides are TGTGCCAGCAGCCCGGACAGGGGTCAGCCCCAGCATTTT. This gives the protein CASSPDRGQPQHF.

The chain uses TRBV29-1 and TRBJ1-2, with unresolved D. This CDR3 is 15 amino acids long. Germline V gene data show CDR1 as SQVTM and CDR2 as ANQGSEA. The germline V and J ends were trimmed by 2 bases and 0 bases, with 13 bases remaining between them. CDR3 protein: CSVEKGLGANYGYTF. The CDR3 region has the DNA TGCAGCGTTGAAAAGGGTTTGGGAGCTAACTATGGCTACACCTTC.

This chain links TRBV18 with TRBJ2-7; 10 nucleotides agree with TRBD2. This CDR3 contains 16 residues. CDR1 is KGHSH and CDR2 is LQKENI in the germline V gene. The trim removed 8 bases at V and 4 bases at J, leaving 14 bases unmatched. DNA of the CDR3: TGTGCCAGCGCACGCGAACCTAGCGGGAGTCTGTACGAGCAGTACTTC. This codes for CASAREPSGSLYEQYF.

This chain joins TRBV5-6 and TRBJ2-7, with D perhaps TRBD1 (6 bases). The CDR3 is made up of 15 amino acids. Germline loops: CDR1 SGHDT, CDR2 YYEEEE. Trimming pared 5 bases from V and 6 bases from J, leaving 21 bases between. CDR3 bases: TGTGCCAGCAGTAAACACATAACCTTAGGGGGCGAGCAGTACTTC. This gives the protein CASSKHITLGGEQYF. The whole variable domain, filled in from reference TRBV5-6 and TRBJ2-7, reads DAGVTQSPTHLIKTRGQQVTLRCSPKSGHDTVSWYQQALGQGPQFIFQYYEEEERQRGNFPDRFSGHQFPNYSSELNVNALLLGDSALYLCASSKHITLGGEQYFGPGTRLTVT.

The chain links TRBV18 to TRBJ1-4; no reliable D call. Germline-derived CDR1 and CDR2 are KGHSH and LQKENI. V dropped 6 bases and J dropped 10 bases, with 15 bases sitting between them. This CDR3 comprises 13 residues. Here the CDR3 DNA reads TGTGCCAGCTCTCCTGATTCGAACAGAAAACTGTTTTTT. Amino acid sequence: CASSPDSNRKLFF.

The rearrangement links TRBV9 to TRBJ2-7, with a possible D match to TRBD1 (6 bases). CDR3 length: 15 amino acids. V lost 4 bases, J lost 0 bases, and 14 bases lay in between. Germline V lookup: CDR1 SGDLS, CDR2 YYNGEE. The CDR3 DNA sequence: TGTGCCAGCAGCCCACGAGGACAGAGCTCCTACGAGCAGTACTTC. Its translation: CASSPRGQSSYEQYF.

The CDR3 region is CASSLAIEDQPQHF. The CDR3 DNA is TGTGCCAGCAGCTTAGCCATAGAAGATCAGCCCCAGCATTTT. The chain carries TRBV7-6 and TRBJ1-5; D is unresolved. V lost 0 bases to trimming and J lost 5 bases, with 8 bases between them. CDR1 SGHVS and CDR2 FNYEAQ come from the germline V gene. The CDR3 consists of 14 residues.

The V call is TRBV11-2, the J call TRBJ2-7, with D possibly matching TRBD2 (5 bases). CDR1 is SGHAT, CDR2 FQNNGV, per germline. This CDR3 is 16 amino acids long. The ends were cut back, 1 base at V and 3 bases at J, with 16 bases in the middle. Written as DNA, the CDR3 is TGTGCCAGCAGCTTAGTTACGGGAATGATGGTCTACGAGCAGTACTTC. The encoded protein is CASSLVTGMMVYEQYF.

The chain couples TRBV30 to TRBJ1-2; D is unclear. Trimming removed 2 bases at V and 5 bases at J, with 12 bases between. This CDR3 contains 13 residues. In germline, CDR1 is GTSNPN, CDR2 SVGIG (reference sequence). DNA for the CDR3: TGTGCCTGGAGTAAGCGGCCACCATATGGCTACACCTTC. This translates into CAWSKRPPYGYTF.

V is TRBV29-1 and J is TRBJ2-7, with D perhaps TRBD1 (6 bases). Trimming removed 7 bases at V and 8 bases at J, with 18 bases between. CDR1 and CDR2 (germline): SQVTM, ANQGSEA. The CDR3 is made up of 12 amino acids. This CDR3 reads CSATNPQGQQYF. Here the CDR3 DNA reads TGCAGCGCGACGAACCCACAGGGCCAGCAGTACTTC.

This chain uses TRBV11-2 with TRBJ2-1; no clear D gene. This CDR3 spans 11 amino acids. Germline V gene sequence: CDR1 SGHAT, CDR2 FQNNGV. Deletions cut 3 bases from V and 9 bases from J, with 6 bases between. CDR3 amino acids: CASSFPGEQFF. CDR3 nucleotide sequence: TGTGCCAGCAGCTTTCCGGGTGAGCAGTTCTTC.

This chain joins TRBV4-3 and TRBJ2-1; 7 bases map to TRBD2. The CDR3 covers 14 residues. CDR1 and CDR2 from the germline V gene are LGHNA and YSLEER. The junction had 10 bases not matched to a gene; V was cut back by 4 bases and J by 10 bases. CDR3 bases: TGCGCCAGCAGCCTTATATCCTTAGCGGGCGAGCAGTTCTTC. It is translated as CASSLISLAGEQFF.

The V gene is TRBV25-1, the J gene TRBJ1-3, with D possibly matching TRBD1 (5 bases). The CDR3 has 16 amino acids. Germline CDR1 reads MGHDK; CDR2 reads SYGVNS. V was shortened by 5 bases and J by 2 bases, with 16 bases between the two germline ends. The CDR3 coding sequence is TGTGCCAGCAGTACACCGGGGGATCATGCTGGAAACACCATATATTTT. Residues: CASSTPGDHAGNTIYF.

V usage is TRBV9 and J usage is TRBJ2-7; TRBD1 matches at 8 bases. This CDR3 comprises 14 residues. The V segment lost 0 bases and the J segment 2 bases; nucleotides outside the gene matches: 1. The germline V gene encodes CDR1 SGDLS and CDR2 YYNGEE. DNA for the CDR3: TGTGCCAGCAGCGTAGAACAGGGGGCCTACGAGCAGTACTTC. Translated: CASSVEQGAYEQYF.